This TCR beta chain comes out of a study of regulatory T cells in long-lasting Graves disease. Documented time point: newly diagnosed GD, antithyroid drugs for less than 3 months. PBMC-derived RNA was used for the TCR library. Study-wide findings and caveats: The study examined only peripheral blood, not thyroid tissue.

This clonotype was observed at least ten times. Antigen specificity is unknown. The CDR3 loop spans 15 amino acids. The V and J ends lost 1 base and 7 bases respectively, with 12 bases between them. Germline V gives CDR1 SGHDT, CDR2 YYEEEE. Assembly of TCR beta libraries relied on iRepertoire HTBI primers together with Arm-PCR of CDR3 regions. One entry per CDR3 protein, called by TCRdb with MiXCR from the multiplex PCR reads. The profile shows about 530,000 distinct CDR3 sequences, more than 15% of them singletons. These data also formed part of another study, on T cells in Graves' hyperthyroidism and ophthalmopathy.

The TCR was taken from a woman aged 35-60 years with Graves disease. Sequenced here: peripheral blood mononuclear cells (PBMCs), sampled at new diagnosis, from a patient treated with antithyroid drugs. The chain is built from TRBV5-6 and TRBJ1-6, with unresolved D. For the CDR3, the DNA is TGTGCCAGCAGCTTGCTGTCCCGGCAAAATTCACCCCTCCACTTT. Its translation is CASSLLSRQNSPLHF.